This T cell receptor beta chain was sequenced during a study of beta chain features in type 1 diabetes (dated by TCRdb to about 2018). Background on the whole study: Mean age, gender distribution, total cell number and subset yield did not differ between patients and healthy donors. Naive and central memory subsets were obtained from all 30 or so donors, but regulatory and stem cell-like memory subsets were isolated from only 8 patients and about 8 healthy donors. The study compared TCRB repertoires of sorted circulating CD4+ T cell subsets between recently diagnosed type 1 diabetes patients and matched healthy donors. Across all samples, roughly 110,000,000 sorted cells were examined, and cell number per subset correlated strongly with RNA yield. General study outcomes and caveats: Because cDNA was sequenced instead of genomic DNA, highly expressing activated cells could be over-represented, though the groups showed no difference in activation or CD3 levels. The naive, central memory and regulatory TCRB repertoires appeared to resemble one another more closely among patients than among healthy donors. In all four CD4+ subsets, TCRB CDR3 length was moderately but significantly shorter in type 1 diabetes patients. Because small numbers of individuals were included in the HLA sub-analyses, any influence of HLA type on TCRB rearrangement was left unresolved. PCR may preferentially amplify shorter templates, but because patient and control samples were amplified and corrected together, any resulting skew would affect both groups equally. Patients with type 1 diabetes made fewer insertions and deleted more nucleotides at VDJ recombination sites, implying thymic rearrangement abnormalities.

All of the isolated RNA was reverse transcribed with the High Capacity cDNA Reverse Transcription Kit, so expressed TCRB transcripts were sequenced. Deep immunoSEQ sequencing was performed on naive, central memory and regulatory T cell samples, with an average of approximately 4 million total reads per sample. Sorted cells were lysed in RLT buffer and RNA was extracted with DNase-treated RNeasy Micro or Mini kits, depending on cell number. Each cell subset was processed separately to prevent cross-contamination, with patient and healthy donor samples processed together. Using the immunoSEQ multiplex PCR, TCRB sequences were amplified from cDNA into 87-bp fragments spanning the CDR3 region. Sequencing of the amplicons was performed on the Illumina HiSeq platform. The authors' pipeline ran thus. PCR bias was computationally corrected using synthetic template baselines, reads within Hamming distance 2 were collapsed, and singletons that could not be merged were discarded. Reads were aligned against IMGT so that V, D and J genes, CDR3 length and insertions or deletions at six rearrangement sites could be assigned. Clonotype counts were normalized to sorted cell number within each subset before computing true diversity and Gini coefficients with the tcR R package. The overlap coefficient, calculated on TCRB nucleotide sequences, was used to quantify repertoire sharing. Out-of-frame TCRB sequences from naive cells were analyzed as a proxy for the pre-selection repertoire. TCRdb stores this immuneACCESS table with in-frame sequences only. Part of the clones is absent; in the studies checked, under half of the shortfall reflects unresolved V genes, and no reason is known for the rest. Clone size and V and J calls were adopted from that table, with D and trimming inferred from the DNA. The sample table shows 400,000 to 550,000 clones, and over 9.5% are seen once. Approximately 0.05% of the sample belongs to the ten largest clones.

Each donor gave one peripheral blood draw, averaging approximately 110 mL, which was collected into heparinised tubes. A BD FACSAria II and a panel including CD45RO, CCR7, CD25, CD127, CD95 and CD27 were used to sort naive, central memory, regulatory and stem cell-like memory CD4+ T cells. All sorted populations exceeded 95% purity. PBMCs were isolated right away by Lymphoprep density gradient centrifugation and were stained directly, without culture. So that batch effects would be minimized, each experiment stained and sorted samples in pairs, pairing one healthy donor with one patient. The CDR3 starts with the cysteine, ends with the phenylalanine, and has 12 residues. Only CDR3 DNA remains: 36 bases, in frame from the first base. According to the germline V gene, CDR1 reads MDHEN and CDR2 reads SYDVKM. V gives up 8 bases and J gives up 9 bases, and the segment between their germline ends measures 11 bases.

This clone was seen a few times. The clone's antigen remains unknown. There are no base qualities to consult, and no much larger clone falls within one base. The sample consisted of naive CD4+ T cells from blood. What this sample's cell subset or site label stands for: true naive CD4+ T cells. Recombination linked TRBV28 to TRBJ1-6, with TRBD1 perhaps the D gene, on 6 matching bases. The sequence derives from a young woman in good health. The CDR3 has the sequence CASQQGTSPLHF. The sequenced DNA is TGTGCCAGCCAGCAGGGGACTTCACCCCTCCACTTT.